This T cell receptor beta chain is drawn from a study of cytomegalovirus exposure and HLA in healthy donors. The PCR used 60 Vbeta and 13 Jbeta primers. The method was immunoSEQ multiplex PCR; TCRdb's version includes in-frame clones alone and lacks a portion of them. The sample records approximately 220,000 clones, about 80% being singletons. In this sample, this clone turned up a few times. The V end lost 3 bases, the J end lost 0 bases, and 4 bases lay between the germline ends. The CDR3 is 12 residues long. CDR1 and CDR2 from the germline V gene are SGHDT and YYEEEE. Sequencing was performed on PBMCs. The rearrangement joins TRBV5-6 to TRBJ2-7; no clear D. The sequence was obtained from a young man in good health and CMV-seronegative. Written as DNA, the CDR3 is TGTGCCAGCAGCTCCAGCTCCTACGAGCAGTACTTC. Translating it yields CASSSSSYEQYF.